The 15 T cell receptor beta chains below all came from one sample that was sequenced in a study of T cell changes during pregnancy in multiple sclerosis. Assay: immunoSEQ multiplex PCR; the TCRdb copy retains only in-frame clones and omits some. The sample yields 72,000 or so clones, 90% to 95% seen once. The specimen was peripheral blood, collected in the second trimester of pregnancy. The receptors come from a female donor with multiple sclerosis, enrolled in a pregnancy study.

The V call is TRBV7-2, the J call TRBJ1-6; D is possibly TRBD1 (5 bases). Trimming left V 5 bases short and J 7 bases short, with 18 bases between. The CDR3 is 16 amino acids. The V gene's germline CDR1 is SGHTA and CDR2 FQGNSA. Here the CDR3 reads CASSPLGRVTNSPLHF. CDR3 in DNA: TGTGCCAGCAGCCCCTTGGGCAGGGTGACGAATTCACCCCTCCACTTT.

The chain has TRBV15 and TRBJ2-2; 8 nucleotides match TRBD1. The V gene's germline CDR1 is LNHNV and CDR2 YYDKDF (reference sequence). After removal of 5 bases from V and 1 base from J, the junction contained 0 bases not matched to a gene. The CDR3 is made up of 14 amino acids. CDR3 DNA: TGTGCCACCAGCGGACAGGGGAACACCGGGGAGCTGTTTTTT. This gives the protein CATSGQGNTGELFF.

This clone was seen a single time. This sequence joins TRBV30 and TRBJ2-3; D call uncertain. The CDR3 loop spans 15 amino acids. V lost 0 bases and J lost 2, with 12 bases in between. From germline, CDR1 is GTSNPN and CDR2 SVGIG (reference sequence). This CDR3 is CAWSVEQLYTDTQYF. CDR3 nucleotide sequence: TGTGCCTGGAGTGTGGAACAGCTTTACACAGATACGCAGTATTTT. Combining the CDR3 with reference TRBV30 and TRBJ2-3 gives the whole variable domain SQTIHQWPATLVQPVGSPLSLECTVEGTSNPNLYWYRQAAGRGLQLLFYSVGIGQISSEVPQNLSASRPQDRQFILSSKKLLLSDSGFYLCAWSVEQLYTDTQYFGPGTRLTVL.

V is TRBV9 and J is TRBJ1-2; no clear D gene. Trimming took 0 bases from V and 2 from J, leaving 5 bases between them. Germline V gene sequence: CDR1 SGDLS, CDR2 YYNGEE. The CDR3 is 13 residues long. CDR3 nucleotide sequence: TGTGCCAGCAGCGTAGGTGTAAACTATGGCTACACCTTC. Encoded protein: CASSVGVNYGYTF.

V is TRBV4-1 and J is TRBJ2-3; TRBD2 agrees at 9 bases. Trimming at V came to 1 base and at J to 4 bases, leaving 12 bases not matched to a gene. Per germline, CDR1 MGHRA and CDR2 YSYEKL. The CDR3 is 18 residues long. DNA of the CDR3: TGCGCCAGCAGCCAAGTCAAGCGGGGTAGCGGGAGCGCAGATACGCAGTATTTT. Amino acid sequence: CASSQVKRGSGSADTQYF.

This clone was found once. The chain is built from TRBV9 and TRBJ2-7; possibly TRBD1 for D (6 bases). Germline CDR1 SGDLS, CDR2 YYNGEE. Trimming removed 0 bases at V and 6 bases at J, with 13 bases between. The length of the CDR3 is 14 residues. The CDR3 sequence: CASSVDLQGREQYF. The CDR3 coding sequence is TGTGCCAGCAGCGTAGACCTACAGGGCCGCGAGCAGTACTTC.

The chain uses TRBV29-1 and TRBJ1-1; 10 positions agree with TRBD1. The CDR3 covers 16 residues. Germline CDR1 SQVTM, CDR2 ANQGSEA. V lost 7 bases to trimming and J lost 4 bases; unmatched junction nucleotides: 15. Written as DNA, the CDR3 is TGCAGCGCTGCGGTGGGACAGGGGATTAAGGGCACTGAAGCTTTCTTT. Translation: CSAAVGQGIKGTEAFF.

The V call is TRBV11-2, the J call TRBJ2-7; 8 bases line up with TRBD1. CDR3 length equals 16 residues. With 1 base clipped from V and 6 bases from J, the junction kept 11 bases outside the gene matches. Per the germline V gene, CDR1 is SGHAT and CDR2 is FQNNGV. CDR3 sequence (DNA): TGTGCCAGCAGCTTAGTGGCGGGCAGGGGGCTGGGCGAGCAGTACTTC. This gives the protein CASSLVAGRGLGEQYF.

Only one count was recorded for this clone. The CDR3 sequence: CASIPASGGEQYF. DNA of the CDR3: TGTGCCAGCATTCCAGCTAGCGGGGGGGAGCAGTACTTC. This chain links TRBV6-1 with TRBJ2-7; 11 positions agree with TRBD2. The CDR3 totals 13 residues. Germline V gene data show CDR1 as MNHNS and CDR2 as SASEGT. Trimming at V came to 7 bases and at J to 7 bases, leaving 6 bases not matched to a gene.

The chain uses TRBV7-8 and TRBJ1-2, with 8 bases identical to TRBD1. CDR1 and CDR2 from the germline V gene are SGHVS and FQNEAQ. The V gene end was trimmed by 4 bases and the J gene end by 4 bases; junction bases not matched to a gene: 11. The CDR3 consists of 16 residues. The CDR3 region has the DNA TGTGCCAGCAGCTCCGCAAGGACAGGGCTCGTCTATGGCTACACCTTC. Residues: CASSSARTGLVYGYTF.

The CDR3 loop reads CASSLPGLSSYEQYF. CDR3 bases: TGTGCCAGCAGTTTACCAGGGTTGAGCTCCTACGAGCAGTACTTC. The chain has TRBV28 and TRBJ2-7; a weak D match, TRBD1 (5 bases). Germline V gene data show CDR1 as MDHEN and CDR2 as SYDVKM. V lost 2 bases and J 0 bases, leaving 11 bases between the germline ends. The CDR3 consists of 15 residues.

The J gene is TRBJ1-3, the V gene TRBV6-5, with 8 bases fitting TRBD1. J gave up 0 bases and V 11 bases, and 9 bases lay outside the gene matches. The CDR3 has 15 residues. The V gene's germline CDR1 is MNHEY and CDR2 SVGAGI. The CDR3 bases are TGTGCCCGCACAGGACAGGGTAGCTCTGGAAACACCATATATTTT. Translating it yields CARTGQGSSGNTIYF.

The chain couples TRBV27 to TRBJ1-2, with 9 bases fitting TRBD1. This CDR3 has 15 residues. V shed 9 bases and J 4 bases; nucleotides not matched to a gene: 12. Germline CDR1 MNHEY, CDR2 SMNVEV (reference sequence). CDR3 in DNA: TGTGCCAGTGCGACCGTGGGACAGGGCCGCTATGGCTACACCTTC. As protein: CASATVGQGRYGYTF.

This clone came up once. The chain employs TRBV7-2 and TRBJ1-1; D is undetermined. The CDR3 spans 14 residues. CDR1 and CDR2 (germline): SGHTA, FQGNSA. V lost 2 bases, J lost 1 base, and 8 bases lay in between. This CDR3 reads CASSLRSGNTEAFF. The CDR3 coding sequence is TGTGCCAGCAGCTTACGGTCGGGGAACACTGAAGCTTTCTTT.

The CDR3 coding sequence is TGTGCCAGTAGCGTGACAGGGATTACTGGCTACACCTTC. Its protein product is CASSVTGITGYTF. The genes are TRBV19 and TRBJ1-2, with 7 bases matching TRBD1. The CDR3 covers 13 residues. Germline CDR1 and CDR2: LNHDA and SQIVND (reference sequence). V gave up 6 bases and J gave up 7 bases; unmatched junction bases: 8.